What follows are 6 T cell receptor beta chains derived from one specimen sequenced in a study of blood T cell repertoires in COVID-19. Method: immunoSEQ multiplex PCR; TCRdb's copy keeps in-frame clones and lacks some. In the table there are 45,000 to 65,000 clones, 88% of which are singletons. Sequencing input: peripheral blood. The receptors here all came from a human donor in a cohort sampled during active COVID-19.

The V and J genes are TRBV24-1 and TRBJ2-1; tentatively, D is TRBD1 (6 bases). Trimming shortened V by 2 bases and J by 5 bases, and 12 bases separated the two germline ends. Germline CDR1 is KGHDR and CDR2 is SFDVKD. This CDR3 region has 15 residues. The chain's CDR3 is CATSDSGTPNNEQFF. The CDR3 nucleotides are TGTGCCACCAGTGATTCCGGGACACCCAACAATGAGCAGTTCTTC.

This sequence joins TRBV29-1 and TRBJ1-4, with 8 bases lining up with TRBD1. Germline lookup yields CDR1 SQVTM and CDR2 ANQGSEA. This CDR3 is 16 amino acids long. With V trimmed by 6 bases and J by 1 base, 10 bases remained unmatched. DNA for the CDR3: TGCAGCGTCGCAGGGGGCAGGGGGCAAACTAATGAAAAACTGTTTTTT. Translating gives CSVAGGRGQTNEKLFF.

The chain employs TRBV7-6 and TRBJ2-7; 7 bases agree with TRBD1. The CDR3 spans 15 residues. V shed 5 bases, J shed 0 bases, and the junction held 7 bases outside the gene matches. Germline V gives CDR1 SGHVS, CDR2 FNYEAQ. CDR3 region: CASSPQGLSSYEQYF. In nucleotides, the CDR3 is TGTGCCAGCAGCCCACAGGGGTTAAGCTCCTACGAGCAGTACTTC.

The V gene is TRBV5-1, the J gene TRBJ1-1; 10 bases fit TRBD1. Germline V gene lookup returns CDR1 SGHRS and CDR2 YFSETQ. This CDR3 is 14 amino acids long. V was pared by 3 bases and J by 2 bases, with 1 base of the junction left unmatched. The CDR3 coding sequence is TGCGCCAGCAGCTGGGACAGGGGCAACACTGAAGCTTTCTTT. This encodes CASSWDRGNTEAFF.

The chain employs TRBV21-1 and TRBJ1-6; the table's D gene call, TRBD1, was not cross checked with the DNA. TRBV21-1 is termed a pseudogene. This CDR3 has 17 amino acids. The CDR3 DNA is TGTGCCAGCAGCAAAGACCCGGACAGGGGGTTGAATTCACCCCTCCACTTT. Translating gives CASSKDPDRGLNSPLHF.

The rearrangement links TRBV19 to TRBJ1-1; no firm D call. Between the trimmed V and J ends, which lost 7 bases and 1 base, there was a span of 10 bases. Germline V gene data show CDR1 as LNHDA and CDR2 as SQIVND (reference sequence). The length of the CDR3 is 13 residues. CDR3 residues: CASIRERNTEAFF. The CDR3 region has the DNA TGTGCCAGTATACGGGAGAGGAACACTGAAGCTTTCTTT.